This TCR beta chain was observed in a study of CD8+CD57+ T cells in acquired aplastic anemia. Study results and limitations: Patients and controls shared 25 to 35 CD8+ CDR3 sequences, which appeared highly expressed in patients and within their immunodominant clones.

The CDR3 covers 14 residues. Germline assignment: CDR1 DFQATT and CDR2 SNEGSKA (reference sequence). Genomic DNA was employed as the template in profiling TCR beta VDJ and CDR3. One entry per CDR3 protein, called by TCRdb with MiXCR from the reads. The repertoire consists of 130,000 or so distinct CDR3 sequences, with 50% to 70% occurring once and the leading ten covering 25% to 35%. An expansion of CD8+CD57+ cells by flow cytometry had been shown in patients chosen for sequencing. This clonotype was observed once. No antigen is known for it. The junction departs from the called germline gene at one end, perhaps through a read error.

The sequencing input was sorted CD4+, CD8+, or CD8+CD57+ T cells (not recorded which) from PBMCs. This receptor was identified in a human donor with aplastic anemia. V gene TRBV20-1 combines with J gene TRBJ2-3; 9 bases line up with TRBD2. The DNA of the CDR3 is TGCAGTGCTAGAAATAGCGGGAGTACAGATACGCAATATTTT. Amino acid sequence: CSARNSGSTDTQYF.